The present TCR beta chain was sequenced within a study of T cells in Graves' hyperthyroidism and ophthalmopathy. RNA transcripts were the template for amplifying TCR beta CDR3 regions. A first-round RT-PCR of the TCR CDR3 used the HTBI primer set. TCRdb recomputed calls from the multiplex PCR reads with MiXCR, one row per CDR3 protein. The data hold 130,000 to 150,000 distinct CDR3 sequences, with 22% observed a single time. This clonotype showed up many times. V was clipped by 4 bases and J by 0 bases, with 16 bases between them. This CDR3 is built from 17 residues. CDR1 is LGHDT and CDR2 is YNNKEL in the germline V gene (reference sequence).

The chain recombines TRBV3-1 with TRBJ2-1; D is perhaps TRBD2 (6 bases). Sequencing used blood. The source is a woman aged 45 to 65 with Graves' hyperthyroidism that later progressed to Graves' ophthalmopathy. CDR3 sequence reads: CASSLLHAGSSYNEQFF. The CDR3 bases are TGTGCCAGCAGCCTCCTGCATGCGGGAAGCTCCTACAATGAGCAGTTCTTC.